These 5 T cell receptor beta chains came from one sample sequenced in a study of cytomegalovirus exposure and HLA in healthy donors. The PCR used 60 Vbeta and 13 Jbeta primers. Profiling relied on immunoSEQ multiplex PCR, and the TCRdb table lists in-frame clones only, not all of them. Among around 88,000 clones listed, more than 60% were seen once. Source material: PBMCs. The receptors stem from a man aged 50-59 years in good health and CMV-seropositive.

The chain combines TRBV4-2 with TRBJ2-7; possibly TRBD1 for D (5 bases). With 3 bases removed from V and 6 bases from J, the gap between germline ends came to 18 bases. From germline, CDR1 is LGHNA and CDR2 YNFKEQ. This CDR3 region has 15 residues. In DNA form, the CDR3 reads TGTGCCAGCAGCCAGGGCTCCCAGGGTTATGTCGAGCAGTACTTC. Its protein is CASSQGSQGYVEQYF.

Notes on this clone: Other DNA sequences in this sample translate to the same CDR3. V usage is TRBV9 and J usage is TRBJ2-3, with 8 bases that match TRBD2. V dropped 1 base and J dropped 4; count of bases not matched to a gene: 5. The CDR3 is 15 residues long. Germline CDR1 reads SGDLS; CDR2 reads YYNGEE. The CDR3 coding sequence is TGTGCCAGCAGCGTACTTGGACTAGCTGCAGATACGCAGTATTTT. Its protein is CASSVLGLAADTQYF.

This clone was seen more than once but under ten times. The chain uses TRBV4-3 and TRBJ1-1, with D unclear. The CDR3 contains 13 residues. The V gene's germline CDR1 is LGHNA and CDR2 YSLEER. With 0 bases removed from V and 11 bases from J, the gap between germline ends came to 13 bases. CDR3 sequence reads: CASSQDLKQLAFF. The CDR3 DNA follows: TGCGCCAGCAGCCAAGATTTAAAACAGTTGGCTTTCTTT.

The chain links TRBV27 to TRBJ2-7, with TRBD2 matching 8 bases. Trimming at V came to 8 bases and at J to 5 bases, leaving 14 bases not matched to a gene. In germline, CDR1 is MNHEY, CDR2 SMNVEV (reference sequence). The CDR3 loop spans 15 amino acids. CDR3: CASRSFGAGGHEQYF. The CDR3 coding sequence is TGTGCCAGCCGCAGTTTCGGCGCGGGGGGCCACGAGCAGTACTTC.

The chain is built from TRBV30 and TRBJ1-1, with 7 bases identical to TRBD1. This CDR3 is built from 12 residues. CDR1 and CDR2 from the germline V gene are GTSNPN and SVGIG (reference sequence). V gave up 5 bases and J gave up 1 base; unmatched junction bases: 1. The DNA for the CDR3 is TGTGCCTGGGACAGGGAGAACACTGAAGCTTTCTTT. Amino acids: CAWDRENTEAFF.